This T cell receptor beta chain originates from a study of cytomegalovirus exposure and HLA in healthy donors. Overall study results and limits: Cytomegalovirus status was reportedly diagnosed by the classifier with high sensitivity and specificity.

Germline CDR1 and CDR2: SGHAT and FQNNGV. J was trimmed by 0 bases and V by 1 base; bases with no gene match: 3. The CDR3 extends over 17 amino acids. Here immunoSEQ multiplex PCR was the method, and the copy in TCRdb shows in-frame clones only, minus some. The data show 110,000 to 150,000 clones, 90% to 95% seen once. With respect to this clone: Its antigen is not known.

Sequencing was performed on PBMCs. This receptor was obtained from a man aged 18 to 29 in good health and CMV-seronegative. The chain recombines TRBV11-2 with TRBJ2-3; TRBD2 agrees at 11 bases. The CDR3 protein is CASSLGASGGSTDTQYF. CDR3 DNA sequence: TGTGCCAGCAGCTTAGGGGCTAGCGGGGGGAGCACAGATACGCAGTATTTT. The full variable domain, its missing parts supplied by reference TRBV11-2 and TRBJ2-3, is EAGVAQSPRYKIIEKRQSVAFWCNPISGHATLYWYQQILGQGPKLLIQFQNNGVVDDSQLPKDRFSAERLKGVDSTLKIQPAKLEDSAVYLCASSLGASGGSTDTQYFGPGTRLTVL.